These 19 T cell receptor beta chains came from one sample sequenced in a study of monozygotic twins with inflammatory bowel disease. Reanalyzing the 5' RACE reads, TCRdb keeps one entry per CDR3 protein, without DNA. The sample spans roughly 160,000 distinct CDR3 sequences; the ten largest clones claim 6% to 9.5%. Sequenced input: blood. The receptors were gathered from a human donor with ulcerative colitis or Crohn's disease, or a healthy co-twin of an affected twin (not recorded which).

This chain joins TRBV30 and TRBJ2-2. This CDR3 contains 15 residues. Germline CDR1 and CDR2: GTSNPN and SVGIG (reference sequence). CDR3 in amino acids: CAWSVGQYGAGELFF.

V is TRBV20-1 and J is TRBJ2-7; TCRdb returns TRBD2, unconfirmable since there is no DNA. The germline V gene encodes CDR1 DFQATT and CDR2 SNEGSKA (reference sequence). The CDR3 is 13 amino acids. CDR3 amino acids: CSTNSGGADEQYF.

This sequence joins TRBV20-1 and TRBJ2-1; TCRdb proposes TRBD1, but this gene call is untestable without DNA. Germline V gene data show CDR1 as DFQATT and CDR2 as SNEGSKA (reference sequence). The CDR3 consists of 13 residues. CDR3 region: CSAPGGLMNEQFF.

V is TRBV12-3 or TRBV12-4 and J is TRBJ1-1; the TRBD1 assignment by TCRdb is unverifiable without DNA. This CDR3 is built from 15 residues. CDR3 sequence reads: CASSLDGRGLTEAFF.

This chain connects TRBV19 to TRBJ2-7. CDR3 length equals 13 residues. Germline-derived CDR1 and CDR2 are LNHDA and SQIVND (reference sequence). CDR3 protein: CARSIGRTYEQYF.

The chain's CDR3 is CSATRHGYQASEAFF. The V call is TRBV20-1, the J call TRBJ1-1. The length of the CDR3 is 15 residues. Germline assignment: CDR1 DFQATT and CDR2 SNEGSKA (reference sequence).

V is TRBV12-3 or TRBV12-4 and J is TRBJ2-5; TCRdb's assignment of TRBD1 cannot be checked, as there is no DNA. The CDR3 contains 14 residues. The CDR3 protein is CASSWSGAGETQYF.

The chain joins TRBV6-5 to TRBJ1-2. The CDR3 has 12 amino acids. Per the germline V gene, CDR1 is MNHEY and CDR2 is SVGAGI. CDR3 residues: CATNLGGYGYTF.

The chain combines TRBV3-1 with TRBJ1-5. This CDR3 spans 14 amino acids. CDR1 is LGHDT, CDR2 YNNKEL, per germline (reference sequence). This CDR3 reads CASSQDLSNQPQHF.

This chain connects TRBV15 to TRBJ2-2; TCRdb's D gene call, TRBD2, goes unchecked for lack of DNA. CDR1 LNHNV and CDR2 YYDKDF come from the germline V gene (reference sequence). This CDR3 contains 15 residues. The CDR3 protein is CATSRGGINTGELFF. The full variable domain, in which reference TRBV15 and TRBJ2-2 provide the parts outside the CDR3, is DAMVIQNPRYQVTQFGKPVTLSCSQTLNHNVMYWYQQKSSQAPKLLFHYYDKDFNNEADTPDNFQSRRPNTSFCFLDIRSPGLGDTAMYLCATSRGGINTGELFFGEGSRLTVL.

This chain uses TRBV7-9 with TRBJ1-1; TCRdb's D call of TRBD1 is untestable without DNA. The CDR3 totals 16 residues. In germline, CDR1 is SEHNR, CDR2 FQNEAQ (reference sequence). CDR3 sequence reads: CASSSTSQGEVAEAFF. Full variable domain (remainder filled in from reference TRBV7-9 and TRBJ1-1): DTGVSQNPRHKITKRGQNVTFRCDPISEHNRLYWYRQTLGQGPEFLTYFQNEAQLEKSRLLSDRFSAERPKGSFSTLEIQRTEQGDSAMYLCASSSTSQGEVAEAFFGQGTRLTVV.

The V call is TRBV28, the J call TRBJ2-1; the D call of TRBD2 rests on TCRdb alone, since no DNA is present to check it. This CDR3 comprises 16 residues. Germline lookup yields CDR1 MDHEN and CDR2 SYDVKM. CDR3 region: CASRSLAGGPYNEQFF.

The chain links TRBV5-5 to TRBJ1-5; TCRdb calls TRBD1, which cannot be checked without DNA. Germline CDR1 reads SGHKS; CDR2 reads YYEKEE (reference sequence). The CDR3 spans 14 residues. The chain's CDR3 is CASQTGTHNQPQHF.

The V call is TRBV18, the J call TRBJ2-3. Germline CDR1 reads KGHSH; CDR2 reads LQKENI. The CDR3 is 12 amino acids. CDR3 sequence reads: CASSPRGDTQYF.

This chain joins TRBV20-1 and TRBJ1-4; TCRdb returns TRBD1, unconfirmable since there is no DNA. There are 13 residues in the CDR3. Germline CDR1 and CDR2: DFQATT and SNEGSKA (reference sequence). This CDR3 is CSADRRVNEKLFF.

The genes are TRBV20-1 and TRBJ1-5; TCRdb designates TRBD1, a call that cannot be tested without DNA. CDR1 is DFQATT, CDR2 SNEGSKA, per germline (reference sequence). The length of the CDR3 is 14 residues. CDR3 region: CSARQGNSNQPQHF.

The rearrangement links TRBV20-1 to TRBJ1-1. Germline V gene lookup returns CDR1 DFQATT and CDR2 SNEGSKA (reference sequence). This CDR3 comprises 13 residues. CDR3 residues: CSARASMNSEAFF.

The chain joins TRBV14 to TRBJ2-7; TCRdb lists TRBD2, though no DNA is available to test this call. This CDR3 region has 16 residues. The germline V gene encodes CDR1 SGHDN and CDR2 FVKESK. The CDR3 loop reads CASSPAGLAGDYEQYF. Full variable domain (outside the CDR3, taken from reference TRBV14 and TRBJ2-7): EAGVTQFPSHSVIEKGQTVTLRCDPISGHDNLYWYRRVMGKEIKFLLHFVKESKQDESGMPNNRFLAERTGGTYSTLKVQPAELEDSGVYFCASSPAGLAGDYEQYFGPGTRLTVT.

V usage is TRBV7-3 and J usage is TRBJ2-1; TCRdb outputs TRBD2, but without DNA this stays unchecked. The CDR3 is 20 amino acids. Germline lookup yields CDR1 SGHTA and CDR2 FQGTGA. This CDR3 reads CASSLWGGTSGRGLGDEQFF. The full variable domain, with the rest looked up from reference TRBV7-3 and TRBJ2-1, is GAGVSQTPSNKVTEKGKYVELRCDPISGHTALYWYRQSLGQGPEFLIYFQGTGAADDSGLPNDRFFAVRPEGSVSTLKIQRTERGDSAVYLCASSLWGGTSGRGLGDEQFFGPGTRLTVL.